Below, 14 T cell receptor beta chains from the same sample are listed, as sequenced in a study of shared clonotypes between healthy human individuals. Only in-frame clones appear in the TCRdb table, and some are missing; sequencing was by immunoSEQ multiplex PCR. The sample consists of roughly 2.1 million clones, around 93% of them appearing once. Selected positively for CCR7 and CD45RO-negative, naive CD8 cells excluded terminally differentiated effector memory CD45RA+ cells. Specimen: naive CD8+ T cells from PBMCs. Receptor source: a man aged 18 to 29 in good health. Some clones in this sample may be carry-over from other donors' samples.

This chain joins TRBV28 and TRBJ1-2; D unclear. There are 14 residues in the CDR3. Between the trimmed V and J ends, which lost 6 bases and 4 bases, there was a span of 15 bases. Looked up from germline, CDR1 is MDHEN and CDR2 is SYDVKM. Here the CDR3 DNA reads TGTGCCAGCAGCCCAACGACGGTGAGCTATGGCTACACCTTC. Translating it yields CASSPTTVSYGYTF.

The gene calls are TRBV5-8 and TRBJ2-7, with D unresolved. V lost 9 bases, J lost 6 bases, and 10 bases lay in between. Germline V lookup: CDR1 SGHTS, CDR2 YDEGEE. The CDR3 sequence is 10 residues long. The CDR3 protein is CATPLGEQYF. The CDR3 DNA reads TGTGCCACCCCTCTCGGCGAGCAGTACTTC.

This clone has only a few counts. The V and J genes are TRBV7-9 and TRBJ1-2; a possible D gene is TRBD1 (6 bases). The germline V gene encodes CDR1 SEHNR and CDR2 FQNEAQ (reference sequence). V lost 5 bases, J lost 2 bases, and 12 bases lay in between. The CDR3 loop spans 14 amino acids. This CDR3 is CASSTGQTNYGYTF. The CDR3 nucleotides are TGTGCCAGCAGCACCGGACAGACCAACTATGGCTACACCTTC.

This rearrangement joins TRBV30 to TRBJ2-5, with 9 bases that match TRBD1. Germline trimming cut 2 bases from V and 0 bases from J; bases unmatched to any gene: 10. Per germline, CDR1 GTSNPN and CDR2 SVGIG (reference sequence). The CDR3 is 17 residues long. The CDR3 coding sequence is TGTGCCTGGAGTCCCCTCAGGGGACAGGGCCACCAAGAGACCCAGTACTTC. Amino acids: CAWSPLRGQGHQETQYF.

This rearrangement joins TRBV27 to TRBJ1-4; 7 bases fit TRBD1. Unmatched junction bases numbered 7, after V lost 6 bases and J lost 6 bases. This CDR3 contains 14 residues. CDR1 and CDR2 (germline): MNHEY, SMNVEV (reference sequence). CDR3 coding DNA: TGTGCCAGCAGGTCACGACAGGGAGATGAAAAACTGTTTTTT. Amino acid sequence: CASRSRQGDEKLFF. Based on the CDR3 plus reference TRBV27 and TRBJ1-4, the full variable domain is EAQVTQNPRYLITVTGKKLTVTCSQNMNHEYMSWYRQDPGLGLRQIYYSMNVEVTDKGDVPEGYKVSRKEKRNFPLILESPSPNQTSLYFCASRSRQGDEKLFFGSGTQLSVL.

This chain connects TRBV19 to TRBJ2-6, with a tentative D call TRBD2 (7 bases). The CDR3 is 14 amino acids. The V and J ends lost 9 bases and 2 bases respectively, with 11 bases between them. Germline CDR1 LNHDA, CDR2 SQIVND (reference sequence). The CDR3 sequence is CASGEGAGANVLTF. The CDR3, as DNA: TGTGCCAGCGGGGAGGGGGCTGGGGCCAACGTCCTGACTTTC.

V gene TRBV28 combines with J gene TRBJ1-2; TRBD1 is a possible D gene (5 bases). Trimming cost V 7 bases and J 8 bases, with 17 bases left between them. Germline V gene lookup returns CDR1 MDHEN and CDR2 SYDVKM. The length of the CDR3 is 13 residues. CDR3 in DNA: TGTGCCAGCATAGGGAGGCAGGGTGAAGGCTACACCTTC. It encodes CASIGRQGEGYTF.

The chain recombines TRBV7-9 with TRBJ2-1, with 8 nucleotides matching TRBD2. The CDR3 covers 16 residues. The germline V gene has CDR1 SEHNR and CDR2 FQNEAQ (reference sequence). Trimming took 3 bases from V and 7 from J; bases not matched to a gene: 11. DNA for the CDR3: TGTGCCAGCAGCTTCCCGCCGGGAGGGCCCCAGAATGAGCAGTTCTTC. Its translation is CASSFPPGGPQNEQFF.

V usage is TRBV10-3 and J usage is TRBJ2-2; the D gene is possibly TRBD2 (5 bases). The CDR3 runs to 15 residues. Per the germline V gene, CDR1 is ENHRY and CDR2 is SYGVKD. V lost 1 base and J lost 0, with 6 bases in between. CDR3 protein: CAISELLANTGELFF. The CDR3 DNA is TGTGCCATCAGTGAGTTACTAGCGAACACCGGGGAGCTGTTTTTT.

This rearrangement joins TRBV30 to TRBJ1-6; D is perhaps TRBD1 (6 bases). The CDR3 spans 15 residues. V shed 4 bases and J shed 7 bases, with 17 bases lying between them. Germline V gives CDR1 GTSNPN, CDR2 SVGIG (reference sequence). The CDR3 region has the DNA TGTGCCTGGATGGACAGCCAGAACCGGAATTCACCCCTCCACTTT. Translated, it gives CAWMDSQNRNSPLHF.

The chain combines TRBV6-1 with TRBJ2-1, with D uncertain. V was pared by 6 bases and J by 8 bases, with 11 bases between. The CDR3 totals 12 residues. Germline lookup yields CDR1 MNHNS and CDR2 SASEGT. CDR3 protein: CASSSRVHEQFF. CDR3 sequence (DNA): TGTGCCAGCAGCTCTAGGGTCCATGAGCAGTTCTTC.

The chain couples TRBV28 to TRBJ1-2; the D is unclear. The CDR3 consists of 15 residues. Per the germline V gene, CDR1 is MDHEN and CDR2 is SYDVKM. The germline V and J ends were trimmed by 5 bases and 8 bases, with 21 bases remaining between them. This chain's CDR3 is CASSIGMDLLGGYTF. In DNA, the CDR3 is TGTGCCAGCAGTATAGGAATGGACCTGCTTGGGGGCTACACCTTC.

This chain connects TRBV4-3 to TRBJ2-5; maybe TRBD1 (6 bases). The V end was cut by 4 bases, the J end by 6 bases, with 12 bases between. Germline loops: CDR1 LGHNA, CDR2 YSLEER. The CDR3 is 13 amino acids. Here the CDR3 DNA reads TGCGCCAGCAGCCCGCAAGGGGGTCAGACCCAGTACTTC. This sequence encodes CASSPQGGQTQYF.

V usage is TRBV15 and J usage is TRBJ2-1; 10 bases fit TRBD2. Germline V gene data show CDR1 as LNHNV and CDR2 as YYDKDF (reference sequence). The CDR3 totals 16 residues. J gave up 9 bases and V 0 bases, and 8 bases lay outside the gene matches. The CDR3 DNA is TGTGCCACCAGCAGAGATCCCCTAGCGGGAGTAATTGAGCAGTTCTTC. It translates to CATSRDPLAGVIEQFF.